A single sample gave rise to the 19 T cell receptor beta chains below, sequenced in a study of shared clonotypes between healthy human individuals (dated by TCRdb to the early 2020s). The library was generated by the immunoSEQ multiplex PCR assay. Imported from immuneACCESS, the table was reduced by TCRdb to in-frame sequences with V and J called. These copies leave out some clones; in studies compared against another copy, an unresolved V gene accounts for under half, and the cause of the remainder is not known. The table for this sample lists approximately 2,000,000 clones; under 95% of them were counted only once. The top ten clones comprise about 0.36% of the sample. Sequenced sample: naive CD4+ T cells from PBMCs. According to the study, the label for this sample's cell subset or site signals: CD45RA+ positively selected. All receptors derive from a young man in good health. Some clones in this sample may be carry-over from other donors' samples.

V usage is TRBV5-8 and J usage is TRBJ2-3; TRBD1 matches 8 bases. Losses at the gene ends were 5 bases for V and 4 bases for J; bases not matched to a gene: 9. The CDR3 has 15 residues. The germline CDR1 and CDR2 sequences are SGHTS and YDEGEE. CDR3 amino acids: CASRSRGLKADTQYF. In DNA, the CDR3 is TGTGCCAGCAGGTCCAGGGGGCTAAAAGCAGATACGCAGTATTTT. Using reference TRBV5-8 and TRBJ2-3 for the parts outside the CDR3, the full variable domain is EAGVTQSPTHLIKTRGQQATLRCSPISGHTSVYWYQQALGLGLQFLLWYDEGEERNRGNFPPRFSGRQFPNYSSELNVNALELEDSALYLCASRSRGLKADTQYFGPGTRLTVL.

This clone was found once. This chain connects TRBV6-5 to TRBJ1-1; 7 positions match TRBD1. The ends lost 6 bases at V and 2 bases at J; junction bases unmatched: 9. The CDR3 runs 15 residues. Germline loops: CDR1 MNHEY, CDR2 SVGAGI. The CDR3 loop reads CASSPSSGGNTEAFF. The CDR3, as DNA: TGTGCCAGCAGCCCAAGTTCAGGGGGAAACACTGAAGCTTTCTTT.

CDR3 loop: CASSFRPSGQGSYEQYF. CDR3 nucleotides: TGTGCCAGCAGCTTCAGACCGTCGGGACAGGGCTCCTACGAGCAGTACTTC. The chain has TRBV7-9 and TRBJ2-7, with TRBD1 identical over 9 bases. Germline CDR1 SEHNR, CDR2 FQNEAQ (reference sequence). V lost 3 bases to trimming and J lost 0 bases; unmatched junction nucleotides: 9. The CDR3 has 17 amino acids.

The chain uses TRBV19 and TRBJ1-1; D possibly corresponds to TRBD1 (6 bases). CDR1 is LNHDA, CDR2 SQIVND, per germline (reference sequence). There are 13 residues in the CDR3. The V gene lost 5 bases and the J gene lost 1 base, with 8 bases spanning the gap. CDR3 loop: CASSGGPNTEAFF. In DNA, the CDR3 is TGTGCCAGTAGTGGGGGGCCGAACACTGAAGCTTTCTTT.

In regard to this clone: The identical CDR3 is also encoded by other nucleotide sequences in the sample. This CDR3 is CASSPRPYNEQFF. The CDR3, as DNA: TGTGCCAGCAGTCCTAGGCCCTACAATGAGCAGTTCTTC. This chain joins TRBV27 and TRBJ2-1, with D unresolved. Germline-derived CDR1 and CDR2 are MNHEY and SMNVEV (reference sequence). This CDR3 is 13 amino acids long. Trimming cost V 5 bases and J 2 bases, with 7 bases left between them.

Remarks on this clone: The sample carries other DNA sequences with the same CDR3. The V gene is TRBV5-1, the J gene TRBJ2-1; 9 bases agree with TRBD2. There are 15 residues in the CDR3. Germline lookup yields CDR1 SGHRS and CDR2 YFSETQ. Trimming removed 2 bases from V and 3 bases from J; junction bases left unmatched: 3. CDR3 sequence: CASSFLAGIYNEQFF. CDR3 sequence (DNA): TGCGCCAGCAGCTTCCTAGCGGGAATCTACAATGAGCAGTTCTTC.

This rearrangement joins TRBV9 to TRBJ2-7; D gene ambiguous. From germline, CDR1 is SGDLS and CDR2 YYNGEE. The ends were cut back, 0 bases at V and 7 bases at J, with 11 bases in the middle. The CDR3 runs to 13 residues. The CDR3 reads CASSVAGSGEQYF. CDR3 nucleotide sequence: TGTGCCAGCAGCGTAGCAGGATCTGGGGAGCAGTACTTC.

The V gene is TRBV7-9, the J gene TRBJ2-2, with D perhaps TRBD1 (5 bases). CDR3 length equals 15 residues. Per germline, CDR1 SEHNR and CDR2 FQNEAQ (reference sequence). V lost 5 bases, J lost 6 bases, and 16 bases lay in between. CDR3 nucleotides: TGTGCCAGCAGCCCCCCAGCAGGGCGTCCCGGGGAGCTGTTTTTT. Translating gives CASSPPAGRPGELFF.

The genes are TRBV7-2 and TRBJ2-7; 10 nucleotides agree with TRBD2. Looked up from germline, CDR1 is SGHTA and CDR2 is FQGNSA. The trim removed 5 bases at V and 2 bases at J, leaving 12 bases unmatched. CDR3 length equals 17 residues. For the CDR3, the DNA is TGTGCCAGCAGCCCGAATGCGGGACTAGCGCAGACCTACGAGCAGTACTTC. This sequence encodes CASSPNAGLAQTYEQYF.

The V call is TRBV6-6, the J call TRBJ2-4, with D perhaps matching TRBD2 (5 bases). CDR3 length: 16 residues. The V gene lost 6 bases and the J gene lost 0 bases, with 15 bases spanning the gap. Germline V gene data show CDR1 as MNHNY and CDR2 as SVGAGI (reference sequence). CDR3 DNA sequence: TGTGCCAGCAGCCCCCGGCGGGTCCTAGCCAAAAACATTCAGTACTTC. Protein sequence: CASSPRRVLAKNIQYF.

V is TRBV7-9 and J is TRBJ2-2, with TRBD1 identical over 9 bases. In germline, CDR1 is SEHNR, CDR2 FQNEAQ (reference sequence). This CDR3 contains 14 residues. V dropped 5 bases and J dropped 7; count of bases not matched to a gene: 5. In DNA form, the CDR3 reads TGTGCCAGCAGCACGACAGGGGGAGACGGGGAGCTGTTTTTT. Translating it yields CASSTTGGDGELFF.

J is TRBJ2-4 and V is TRBV7-3; a weak D match, TRBD2 (5 bases). The CDR3 spans 14 residues. Deletions cut 8 bases from V and 3 bases from J, with 14 bases between. Germline loops: CDR1 SGHTA, CDR2 FQGTGA. CDR3 in DNA: TGTGCCAGCCTCGCCGCGGGCCGCAAAAACATTCAGTACTTC. Its protein product is CASLAAGRKNIQYF. Full variable domain (missing parts from reference TRBV7-3 and TRBJ2-4): GAGVSQTPSNKVTEKGKYVELRCDPISGHTALYWYRQSLGQGPEFLIYFQGTGAADDSGLPNDRFFAVRPEGSVSTLKIQRTERGDSAVYLCASLAAGRKNIQYFGAGTRLSVL.

For this clone: Other nucleotide sequences in the sample specify the same CDR3. The V gene is TRBV5-1, the J gene TRBJ2-7; D gene uncertain. The CDR3 extends over 13 amino acids. V was clipped by 0 bases and J by 2 bases, with 6 bases between them. Germline V gene sequence: CDR1 SGHRS, CDR2 YFSETQ. The CDR3 is CASSLDGTYEQYF. In DNA form, the CDR3 reads TGCGCCAGCAGCTTGGATGGGACCTACGAGCAGTACTTC.

The sample holds one count of this clone. The chain couples TRBV5-1 to TRBJ2-1, with TRBD1 matching 11 bases. After removal of 4 bases from V and 7 bases from J, the junction contained 7 bases not matched to a gene. The V gene's germline CDR1 is SGHRS and CDR2 YFSETQ. This CDR3 has 15 amino acids. The CDR3 nucleotides are TGCGCCAGCAGCCAAGGGACAGGGGGATTGAATGAGCAGTTCTTC. This sequence encodes CASSQGTGGLNEQFF.

The rearrangement links TRBV6-1 to TRBJ1-1; no firm D call. Trimming stripped 3 bases from V and 5 bases from J, with 13 bases between. Germline assignment: CDR1 MNHNS and CDR2 SASEGT. The CDR3 runs 14 residues. CDR3 sequence reads: CASSDGQVTTEAFF. The CDR3, as DNA: TGTGCCAGCAGTGACGGGCAGGTTACGACTGAAGCTTTCTTT.

The J gene is TRBJ2-3, the V gene TRBV5-6; a weak D match, TRBD2 (6 bases). From germline, CDR1 is SGHDT and CDR2 YYEEEE. The CDR3 has 15 amino acids. With 4 bases removed from V and 0 bases from J, the gap between germline ends came to 12 bases. The CDR3 region is CASSVPSESTDTQYF. Here the CDR3 DNA reads TGTGCCAGCAGCGTCCCTAGCGAGAGCACAGATACGCAGTATTTT.

The gene calls are TRBV6-5 and TRBJ2-7; 7 bases match TRBD1. The CDR3 covers 15 residues. Germline V lookup: CDR1 MNHEY, CDR2 SVGAGI. J lost 2 bases, V lost 5 bases, and 9 bases had no gene match. DNA of the CDR3: TGTGCCAGCAGTGCCCGGGCAGGGGGAACCTACGAGCAGTACTTC. Translated: CASSARAGGTYEQYF.

The chain uses TRBV27 and TRBJ2-2; a possible D gene is TRBD1 (6 bases). The germline V and J ends were trimmed by 4 bases and 3 bases, with 12 bases remaining between them. From germline, CDR1 is MNHEY and CDR2 SMNVEV (reference sequence). The CDR3 sequence is 15 residues long. The CDR3 reads CASSSFRGYTGELFF. In nucleotides, the CDR3 is TGTGCCAGCAGTTCGTTTAGGGGGTACACCGGGGAGCTGTTTTTT.

The chain links TRBV5-1 to TRBJ2-6; the D is unclear. CDR1 is SGHRS and CDR2 is YFSETQ in the germline V gene. The CDR3 length is 17 residues. V dropped 0 bases and J dropped 0 bases, with 10 bases sitting between them. For the CDR3, the DNA is TGCGCCAGCAGCTTGGCCCCAAGCCTCTCTGGGGCCAACGTCCTGACTTTC. Amino acids: CASSLAPSLSGANVLTF.